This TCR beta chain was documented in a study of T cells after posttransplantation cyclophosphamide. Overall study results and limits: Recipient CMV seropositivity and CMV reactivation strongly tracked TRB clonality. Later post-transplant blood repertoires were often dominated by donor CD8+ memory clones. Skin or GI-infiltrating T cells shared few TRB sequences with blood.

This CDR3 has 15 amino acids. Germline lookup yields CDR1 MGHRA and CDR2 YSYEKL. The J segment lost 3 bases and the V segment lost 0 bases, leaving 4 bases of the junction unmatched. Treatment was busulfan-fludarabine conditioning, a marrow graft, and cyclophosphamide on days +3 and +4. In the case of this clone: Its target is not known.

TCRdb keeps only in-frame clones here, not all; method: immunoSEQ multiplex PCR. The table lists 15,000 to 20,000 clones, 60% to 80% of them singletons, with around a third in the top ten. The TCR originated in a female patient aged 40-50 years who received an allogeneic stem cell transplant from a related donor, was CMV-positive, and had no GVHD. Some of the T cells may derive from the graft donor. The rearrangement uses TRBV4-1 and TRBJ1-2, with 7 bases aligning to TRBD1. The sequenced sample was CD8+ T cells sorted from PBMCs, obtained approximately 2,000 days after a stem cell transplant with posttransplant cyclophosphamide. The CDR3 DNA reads TGCGCCAGCAGCCAAGACGGGGACAGTTACTATGGCTACACCTTC. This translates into CASSQDGDSYYGYTF.